This T cell receptor (beta chain) was found in a study of patients and donors after allogeneic stem cell transplantation. The CDR3 runs 13 residues. CDR1 and CDR2 from the germline V gene are SGHTA and FQGNSA. Losses at the gene ends were 8 bases for V and 9 bases for J; bases not matched to a gene: 6. TCRdb re-derived calls from the RT-PCR reads in MiXCR, one entry per CDR3 protein. The sample shows hundreds of thousands of distinct CDR3 sequences, roughly 17% of them seen only once. This clonotype was seen repeatedly, ten times or more. Sample: blood, either unsorted or a sorted T cell fraction (not recorded which). The source is a human donor who was either an allogeneic HSCT recipient or a stem cell or donor lymphocyte infusion donor (not recorded which). It is not recorded whose cells these are; they may come from a transplant donor. The V gene is TRBV7-2, the J gene TRBJ1-6; 8 bases fit TRBD1. The CDR3 here is CASGRTGTSPLHF. In nucleotides, the CDR3 is TGTGCCAGCGGACGGACAGGGACTTCACCCCTCCACTTT.